These 17 T cell receptor beta chains came from one sample sequenced in a study of blood T cells in healthy people across ages (dated by TCRdb to the mid-2010s). The library was obtained by 5' RACE. Reads for this sample came from an Illumina HiSeq 2500. A second PCR of roughly 7 to 11 cycles was performed with a sample-barcoded 5' primer and a J-beta primer mix. TCRdb reprocessing: public reads trimmed at Q25 with fastp, clones called with MiXCR, in-frame beta chains kept. Identical CDR3 proteins give one entry, which carries the most common genes and DNA. Present in this sample are about 1,000,000 distinct CDR3 sequences, more than 35% of which were seen just once. The top ten constitute under 20% of the sample. The sequencing input was blood. These receptors were collected from a woman in her sixties in good health.

This chain connects TRBV20-1 to TRBJ2-7; maybe TRBD2 (5 bases). Trimming pared 2 bases from V and 1 base from J, leaving 12 bases between. The CDR3 has 14 residues. Germline CDR1 and CDR2: DFQATT and SNEGSKA (reference sequence). In DNA, the CDR3 is TGCAGTGCTAGATCCGGACTTCCTTCCTACGAGCAGTACTTC. Translating it yields CSARSGLPSYEQYF.

The chain has TRBV12-3 or TRBV12-4 and TRBJ2-1, with D unclear. Trimming shortened V by 2 bases and J by 8 bases, and 10 bases separated the two germline ends. There are 13 residues in the CDR3. CDR3 nucleotides: TGTGCCAGCAGTTTATTGCGGTTTGATGAGCAGTTCTTC. Residues: CASSLLRFDEQFF.

The chain combines TRBV20-1 with TRBJ2-7, with D possibly being TRBD1 (5 bases). This CDR3 spans 12 amino acids. CDR1 is DFQATT, CDR2 SNEGSKA, per germline (reference sequence). The V end was cut by 4 bases, the J end by 7 bases, with 14 bases between. The CDR3 DNA reads TGCAGTGCTACCGCCAGGGCCCGGGAGCAGTACTTC. It translates to CSATARAREQYF.

This clonotype was seen repeatedly, ten times or more. This chain links TRBV10-3 with TRBJ2-5, with 9 bases that match TRBD1. The V gene end was trimmed by 7 bases and the J gene end by 4 bases; junction bases not matched to a gene: 13. CDR1 and CDR2 (germline): ENHRY, SYGVKD. This CDR3 has 16 residues. The chain's CDR3 is CAIKALPGQGRETQYF. DNA for the CDR3: TGTGCCATCAAGGCGTTACCGGGACAGGGTCGAGAGACCCAGTACTTC.

This clonotype was observed a few times. The gene calls are TRBV12-3 or TRBV12-4 and TRBJ1-2, with D perhaps TRBD1 (6 bases). Trimming took 4 bases from V and 6 from J, leaving 18 bases between them. This CDR3 region has 15 residues. The CDR3, as DNA: TGTGCCAGCAGTTCCCGGGACAAACGAGCCCATGGCTACACCTTC. Its translation is CASSSRDKRAHGYTF.

This rearrangement joins TRBV7-2 to TRBJ1-5; the D gene is possibly TRBD1 (5 bases). Germline CDR1 and CDR2: SGHTA and FQGNSA. The CDR3 is 16 amino acids. V shed 1 base and J shed 0 bases, with 10 bases lying between them. Written as DNA, the CDR3 is TGTGCCAGCAGCTTAGTTGGGAGGGGTAGCAATCAGCCCCAGCATTTT. Translating gives CASSLVGRGSNQPQHF.

V usage is TRBV5-6 and J usage is TRBJ2-1, with 7 bases lining up with TRBD2. The CDR3 extends over 17 amino acids. V dropped 6 bases and J dropped 12; count of bases not matched to a gene: 24. CDR1 and CDR2 from the germline V gene are SGHDT and YYEEEE. The CDR3 DNA reads TGTGCCAGCACCCCGAGGGGCGGGAGAGTAGGAGGAGTGGGGCAGTTCTTC. This codes for CASTPRGGRVGGVGQFF.

This chain connects TRBV20-1 to TRBJ2-7; tentative D call: TRBD1 (5 bases). This CDR3 is built from 12 residues. V shed 4 bases and J shed 6 bases, with 13 bases lying between them. The germline CDR1 and CDR2 sequences are DFQATT and SNEGSKA (reference sequence). The DNA for the CDR3 is TGCAGTGCTATTCTCCCAGGGTCCGAGCAGTACTTC. This sequence encodes CSAILPGSEQYF.

The chain couples TRBV2 to TRBJ2-7; TRBD1 matches 8 bases. The CDR3 extends over 15 amino acids. The germline CDR1 and CDR2 sequences are SNHLY and FYNNEI. The junction had 10 bases not matched to a gene; V was cut back by 7 bases and J by 2 bases. The CDR3 DNA reads as TGTGCCAGCAAGCGGTCAGGGGGCGATACCTACGAGCAGTACTTC. This sequence encodes CASKRSGGDTYEQYF.

The gene calls are TRBV27 and TRBJ1-1, with TRBD1 identical over 8 bases. This CDR3 region has 14 residues. The germline CDR1 and CDR2 sequences are MNHEY and SMNVEV (reference sequence). After removal of 5 bases from V and 4 bases from J, the junction contained 6 bases not matched to a gene. The CDR3 DNA reads as TGTGCCAGCAGTCAAGGACAGGGAGCCACTGAAGCTTTCTTT. This gives the protein CASSQGQGATEAFF.

This chain joins TRBV7-3 and TRBJ2-7; perhaps TRBD2 as D (8 bases). The CDR3 has 15 residues. Germline CDR1 reads SGHTA; CDR2 reads FQGTGA. V was trimmed by 4 bases and J by 7 bases, leaving 20 bases between them. The CDR3 loop reads CASSSQGGLDPEQYF. The CDR3 DNA follows: TGTGCCAGCAGCTCCCAGGGGGGACTAGACCCTGAGCAGTACTTC.

A single count supports this clonotype. V and J are TRBV6-5 and TRBJ2-5; maybe TRBD2 (6 bases). Trimming removed 4 bases from V and 11 bases from J, with 14 bases in between. Germline V gives CDR1 MNHEY, CDR2 SVGAGI. The CDR3 spans 12 residues. CDR3 residues: CASSSAWGEQYF. DNA of the CDR3: TGTGCCAGCAGTTCCGCGTGGGGGGAGCAGTACTTC.

The rearrangement uses TRBV6-5 and TRBJ2-1; 12 positions match TRBD2. After removal of 2 bases from V and 8 bases from J, the junction contained 10 bases not matched to a gene. The CDR3 is 17 residues long. The V gene's germline CDR1 is MNHEY and CDR2 SVGAGI. The CDR3 spells CASSYRLAGGPRDEQFF. CDR3 bases: TGTGCCAGCAGTTACAGGCTAGCGGGAGGGCCTAGGGATGAGCAGTTCTTC.

There are a few counts of this clonotype. The rearrangement uses TRBV9 and TRBJ2-3, with no clear D. Germline loops: CDR1 SGDLS, CDR2 YYNGEE. The CDR3 runs to 12 residues. V was trimmed by 0 bases and J by 6 bases, leaving 5 bases between them. The CDR3 here is CASSVGVDTQYF. As DNA, the CDR3 is TGTGCCAGCAGCGTAGGTGTTGATACGCAGTATTTT.

J is TRBJ2-3 and V is TRBV7-9, with D possibly TRBD2 on 6 matching bases. V was clipped by 0 bases and J by 2 bases, with 12 bases between them. This CDR3 is 16 amino acids long. Germline V gene data show CDR1 as SEHNR and CDR2 as FQNEAQ (reference sequence). CDR3 sequence reads: CASSLALGSFTDTQYF. Here the CDR3 DNA reads TGTGCCAGCAGCTTAGCCCTCGGGAGTTTCACAGATACGCAGTATTTT.

A remark on this clonotype: One end of the junction is discordant with germline, which a read error may explain. J is TRBJ2-6 and V is TRBV7-9; 7 nucleotides align to TRBD2. Germline V CDR1 and CDR2: SEHNR, FQNEAQ (reference sequence). The CDR3 runs to 18 residues. DNA of the CDR3: TGTGCCAGCAGCGGGGGGGGAAATACCTATTCTGGGGCCAACGTCCCGACTTTC. It is translated as CASSGGGNTYSGANVPTF. Filled out from reference TRBV7-9 and TRBJ2-6, the complete variable domain reads DTGVSQNPRHKITKRGQNVTFRCDPISEHNRLYWYRQTLGQGPEFLTYFQNEAQLEKSRLLSDRFSAERPKGSFSTLEIQRTEQGDSAMYLCASSGGGNTYSGANVPTFGAGSRLTVL.

There are a few counts of this clonotype. The CDR3 DNA is TGTGCCAGCAGCTTATCCCAAGCGACTAGCGGGAGTGGGGAAAACTTATACGAGCAGTACTTC. Protein sequence: CASSLSQATSGSGENLYEQYF. The genes are TRBV11-1 and TRBJ2-7; 12 nucleotides match TRBD2. The CDR3 consists of 21 residues. CDR1 and CDR2 from the germline V gene are SGHAT and FQDESV (reference sequence). With 2 bases clipped from V and 4 bases from J, the junction kept 21 bases outside the gene matches.